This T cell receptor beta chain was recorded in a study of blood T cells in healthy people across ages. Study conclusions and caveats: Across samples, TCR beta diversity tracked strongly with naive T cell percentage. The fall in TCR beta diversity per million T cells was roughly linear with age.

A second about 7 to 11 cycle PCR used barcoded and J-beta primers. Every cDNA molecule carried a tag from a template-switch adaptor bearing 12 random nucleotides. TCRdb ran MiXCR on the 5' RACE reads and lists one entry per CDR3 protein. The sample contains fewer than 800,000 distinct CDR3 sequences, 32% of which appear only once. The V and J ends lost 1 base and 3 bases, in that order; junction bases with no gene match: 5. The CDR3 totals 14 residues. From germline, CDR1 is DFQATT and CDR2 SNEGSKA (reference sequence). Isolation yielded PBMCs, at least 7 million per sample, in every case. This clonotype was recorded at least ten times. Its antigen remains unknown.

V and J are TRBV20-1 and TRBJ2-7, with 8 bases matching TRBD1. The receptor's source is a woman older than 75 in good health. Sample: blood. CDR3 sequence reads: CSARAPGQGYEQYF. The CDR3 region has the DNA TGCAGTGCTAGAGCCCCAGGACAGGGCTACGAGCAGTACTTC.